This record covers a single T cell receptor beta chain. One base separates it from a far larger clone, so it is likely a read error. This record belongs to a study of shared clonotypes between healthy human individuals. TCRdb's copy holds only in-frame clones and misses some; the assay was immunoSEQ multiplex PCR. Here the sample spans about 2.5 million clones, just under 95% being singletons. Trimming removed 0 bases at V and 3 bases at J, with 0 bases between. Germline V lookup: CDR1 SGHKS, CDR2 YYEKEE (reference sequence). The CDR3 extends over 11 amino acids. The V gene is TRBV5-5, the J gene TRBJ2-5; no firm D call. The TCR originated in a man aged 18 to 35 in good health. Some clones in this sample may be carry-over from other donors' samples. The specimen was naive CD4+ T cells from PBMCs. Subset: CD45RA+ positively selected. As DNA, the CDR3 is TGTGCCAGCAGCTTGGAAGAGACCCAGTACTTC. Amino acid sequence: CASSLEETQYF.